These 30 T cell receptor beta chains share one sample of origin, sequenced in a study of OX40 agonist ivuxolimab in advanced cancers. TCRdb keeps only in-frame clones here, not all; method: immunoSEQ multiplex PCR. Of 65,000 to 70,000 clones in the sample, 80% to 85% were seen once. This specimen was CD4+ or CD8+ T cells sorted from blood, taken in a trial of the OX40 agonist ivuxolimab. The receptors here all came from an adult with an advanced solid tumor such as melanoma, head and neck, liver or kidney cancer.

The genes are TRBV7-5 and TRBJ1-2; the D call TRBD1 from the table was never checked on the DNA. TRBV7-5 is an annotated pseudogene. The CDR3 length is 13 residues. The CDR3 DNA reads TGTGTCAGAAGCCCAGACAGGGAGAATGGCTACACCTTC. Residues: CVRSPDRENGYTF.

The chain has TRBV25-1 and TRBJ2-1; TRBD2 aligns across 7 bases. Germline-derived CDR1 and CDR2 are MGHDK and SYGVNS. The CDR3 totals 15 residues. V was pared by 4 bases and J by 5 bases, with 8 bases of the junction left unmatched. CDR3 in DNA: TGTGCCAGCAGTGGTGTATGGACTAGGCACAATGAGCAGTTCTTC. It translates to CASSGVWTRHNEQFF.

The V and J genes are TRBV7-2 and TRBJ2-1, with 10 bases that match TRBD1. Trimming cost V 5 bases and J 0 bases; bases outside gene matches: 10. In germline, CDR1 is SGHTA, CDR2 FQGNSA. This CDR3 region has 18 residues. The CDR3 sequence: CASSPDRGRRSSYNEQFF. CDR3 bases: TGTGCCAGCAGCCCCGACAGGGGGCGAAGGAGCTCCTACAATGAGCAGTTCTTC.

Here the CDR3 DNA reads TGTGCCAGCAGTTCCATCTCAGGGAAAAAGTACTTC. Its protein is CASSSISGKKYF. The rearrangement links TRBV6-6 to TRBJ2-7; D is possibly TRBD1 (5 bases). The CDR3 is 12 amino acids. Germline V lookup: CDR1 MNHNY, CDR2 SVGAGI (reference sequence). The V and J ends lost 4 bases and 11 bases respectively, with 15 bases between them.

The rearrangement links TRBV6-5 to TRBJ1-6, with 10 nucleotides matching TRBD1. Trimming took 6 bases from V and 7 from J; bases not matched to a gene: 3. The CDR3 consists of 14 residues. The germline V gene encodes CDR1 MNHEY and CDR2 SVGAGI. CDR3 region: CASSMDRGNSPLHF. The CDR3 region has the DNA TGTGCCAGCAGCATGGACAGGGGGAATTCACCCCTCCACTTT.

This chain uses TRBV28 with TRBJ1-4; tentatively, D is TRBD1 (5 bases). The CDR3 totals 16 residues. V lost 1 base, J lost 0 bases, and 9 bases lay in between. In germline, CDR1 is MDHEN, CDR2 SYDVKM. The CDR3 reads CASSLSPGATNEKLFF. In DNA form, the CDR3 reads TGTGCCAGCAGTTTATCCCCGGGGGCAACTAATGAAAAACTGTTTTTT.

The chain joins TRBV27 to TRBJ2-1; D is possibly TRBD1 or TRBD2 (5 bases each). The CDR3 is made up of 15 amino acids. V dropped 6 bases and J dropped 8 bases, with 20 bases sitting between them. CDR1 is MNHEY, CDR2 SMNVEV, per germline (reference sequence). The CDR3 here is CASSYGTPRGDEQFF. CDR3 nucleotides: TGTGCCAGCAGCTACGGGACCCCTCGGGGAGATGAGCAGTTCTTC.

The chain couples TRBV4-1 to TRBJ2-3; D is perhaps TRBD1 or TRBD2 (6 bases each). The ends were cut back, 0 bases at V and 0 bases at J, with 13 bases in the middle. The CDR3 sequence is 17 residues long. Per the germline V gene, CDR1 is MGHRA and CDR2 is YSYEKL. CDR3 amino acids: CASSQEGTGTSTDTQYF. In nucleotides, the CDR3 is TGCGCCAGCAGCCAAGAGGGTACAGGGACTAGCACAGATACGCAGTATTTT.

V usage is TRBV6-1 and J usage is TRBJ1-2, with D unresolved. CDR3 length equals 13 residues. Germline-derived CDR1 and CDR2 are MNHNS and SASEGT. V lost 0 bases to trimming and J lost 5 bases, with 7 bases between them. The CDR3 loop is CASSEAGGYGYTF. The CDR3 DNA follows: TGTGCCAGCAGTGAAGCGGGAGGGTATGGCTACACCTTC.

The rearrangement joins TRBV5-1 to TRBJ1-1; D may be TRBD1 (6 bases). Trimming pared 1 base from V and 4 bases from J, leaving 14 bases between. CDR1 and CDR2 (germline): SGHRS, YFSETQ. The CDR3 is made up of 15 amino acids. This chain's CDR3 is CASSLTGGAPTEAFF. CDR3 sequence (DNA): TGCGCCAGCAGCTTGACGGGGGGGGCACCCACTGAAGCTTTCTTT.

In DNA form, the CDR3 reads TGCGCCAGCAGCTTGCCCATTGGGGGCAAAAACATTCAGTACTTC. Protein sequence: CASSLPIGGKNIQYF. The chain joins TRBV5-1 to TRBJ2-4; D tentatively reads TRBD1 or TRBD2 (5 bases each). Germline CDR1 SGHRS, CDR2 YFSETQ. Trimming stripped 1 base from V and 3 bases from J, with 11 bases between. The CDR3 is 15 residues long.

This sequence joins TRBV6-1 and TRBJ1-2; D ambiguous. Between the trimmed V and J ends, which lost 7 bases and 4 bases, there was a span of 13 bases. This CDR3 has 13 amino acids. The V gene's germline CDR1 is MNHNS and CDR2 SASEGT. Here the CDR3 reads CASTFQSSYGYTF. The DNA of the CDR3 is TGTGCCAGCACCTTTCAAAGCAGCTATGGCTACACCTTC.

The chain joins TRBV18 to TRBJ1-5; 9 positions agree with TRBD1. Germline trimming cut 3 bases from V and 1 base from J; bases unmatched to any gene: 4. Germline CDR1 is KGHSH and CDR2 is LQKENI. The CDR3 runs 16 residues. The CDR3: CASSPAGTGSNQPQHF. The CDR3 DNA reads TGTGCCAGCTCACCCGCCGGGACAGGGAGCAATCAGCCCCAGCATTTT.

The CDR3 protein is CASSKAPAGVTYEQYF. CDR3 bases: TGTGCCAGCAGCAAGGCCCCAGCGGGGGTGACCTACGAGCAGTACTTC. The chain combines TRBV7-2 with TRBJ2-7; TRBD2 agrees at 8 bases. Losses at the gene ends were 5 bases for V and 2 bases for J; bases not matched to a gene: 11. The CDR3 consists of 16 residues. CDR1 is SGHTA and CDR2 is FQGNSA in the germline V gene.

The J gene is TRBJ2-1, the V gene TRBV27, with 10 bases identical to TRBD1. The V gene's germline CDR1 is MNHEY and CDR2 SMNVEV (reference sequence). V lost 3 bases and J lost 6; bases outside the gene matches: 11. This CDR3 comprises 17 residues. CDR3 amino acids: CASSFYPGTGASNEQFF. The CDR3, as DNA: TGTGCCAGCAGTTTTTACCCCGGGACAGGGGCAAGCAATGAGCAGTTCTTC.

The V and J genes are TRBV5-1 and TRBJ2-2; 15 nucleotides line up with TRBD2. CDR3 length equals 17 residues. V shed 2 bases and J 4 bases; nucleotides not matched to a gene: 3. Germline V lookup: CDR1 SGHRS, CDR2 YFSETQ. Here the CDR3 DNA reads TGCGCCAGCAGCTTTAGGACTAGCGGGAGGGGCACCGGGGAGCTGTTTTTT. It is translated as CASSFRTSGRGTGELFF.

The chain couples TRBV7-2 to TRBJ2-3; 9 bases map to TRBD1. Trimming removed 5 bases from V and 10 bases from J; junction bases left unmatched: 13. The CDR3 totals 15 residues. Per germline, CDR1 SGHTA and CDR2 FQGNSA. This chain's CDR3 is CASSPGTGLPISQYF. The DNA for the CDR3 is TGTGCCAGCAGCCCAGGGACAGGGTTACCCATATCGCAGTATTTT.

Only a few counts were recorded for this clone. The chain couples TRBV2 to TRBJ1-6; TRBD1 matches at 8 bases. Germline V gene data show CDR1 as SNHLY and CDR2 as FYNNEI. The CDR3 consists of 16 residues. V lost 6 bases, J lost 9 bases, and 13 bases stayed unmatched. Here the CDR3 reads CASRRRSTGAGSPLHF. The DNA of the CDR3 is TGTGCCAGCAGACGCCGGTCGACAGGGGCCGGTTCACCCCTCCACTTT.

The CDR3 region is CASSFPMDRGGNQPQHF. The CDR3, as DNA: TGTGCCAGCAGTTTCCCTATGGACAGGGGCGGTAATCAGCCCCAGCATTTT. J is TRBJ1-5 and V is TRBV27; the match to TRBD1 covers 9 bases. Germline values: CDR1 MNHEY, CDR2 SMNVEV (reference sequence). This CDR3 contains 17 residues. With 3 bases clipped from V and 4 bases from J, the junction kept 10 bases outside the gene matches.

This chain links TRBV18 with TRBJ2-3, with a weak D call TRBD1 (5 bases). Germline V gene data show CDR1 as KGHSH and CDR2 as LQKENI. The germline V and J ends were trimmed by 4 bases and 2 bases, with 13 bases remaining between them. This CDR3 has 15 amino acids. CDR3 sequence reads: CASSRDTGNTDTQYF. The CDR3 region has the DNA TGTGCCAGCTCACGGGATACAGGAAACACAGATACGCAGTATTTT.

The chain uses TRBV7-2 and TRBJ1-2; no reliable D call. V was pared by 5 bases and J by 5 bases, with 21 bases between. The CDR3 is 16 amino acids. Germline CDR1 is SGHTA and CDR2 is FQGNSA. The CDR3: CASSGLGSPREYGYTF. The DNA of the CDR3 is TGTGCCAGCAGCGGGCTAGGGAGCCCTCGAGAGTATGGCTACACCTTC.

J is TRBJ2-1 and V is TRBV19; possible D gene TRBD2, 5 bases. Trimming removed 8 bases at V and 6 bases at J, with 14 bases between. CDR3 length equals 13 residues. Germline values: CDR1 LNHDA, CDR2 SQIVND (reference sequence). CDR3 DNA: TGTGCCAGTCGTCGGTATGAGGGCAATGAGCAGTTCTTC. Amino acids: CASRRYEGNEQFF.

The CDR3 DNA reads as TGTGCCAGCAGCTCTCCCCCTCCGTCTACAGTGAACACTGAAGCTTTCTTT. This gives the protein CASSSPPPSTVNTEAFF. The chain links TRBV7-9 to TRBJ1-1; no firm D call. Germline values: CDR1 SEHNR, CDR2 FQNEAQ (reference sequence). The germline V and J ends were trimmed by 4 bases and 0 bases, with 18 bases remaining between them. CDR3 length equals 17 residues.

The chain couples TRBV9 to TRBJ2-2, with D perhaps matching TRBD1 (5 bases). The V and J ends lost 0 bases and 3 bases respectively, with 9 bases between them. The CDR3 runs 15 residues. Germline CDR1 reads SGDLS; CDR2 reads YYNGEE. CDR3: CASSVGQTYTGELFF. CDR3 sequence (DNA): TGTGCCAGCAGCGTAGGACAGACCTACACCGGGGAGCTGTTTTTT.

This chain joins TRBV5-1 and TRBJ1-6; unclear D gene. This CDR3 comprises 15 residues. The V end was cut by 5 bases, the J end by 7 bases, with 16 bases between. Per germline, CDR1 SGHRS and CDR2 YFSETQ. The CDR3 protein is CASRSFGDPNSPLHF. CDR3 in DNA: TGCGCCAGCAGATCCTTTGGGGATCCCAATTCACCCCTCCACTTT. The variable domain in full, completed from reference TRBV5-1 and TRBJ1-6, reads KAGVTQTPRYLIKTRGQQVTLSCSPISGHRSVSWYQQTPGQGLQFLFEYFSETQRNKGNFPGRFSGRQFSNSRSEMNVSTLELGDSALYLCASRSFGDPNSPLHFGNGTRLTVT.

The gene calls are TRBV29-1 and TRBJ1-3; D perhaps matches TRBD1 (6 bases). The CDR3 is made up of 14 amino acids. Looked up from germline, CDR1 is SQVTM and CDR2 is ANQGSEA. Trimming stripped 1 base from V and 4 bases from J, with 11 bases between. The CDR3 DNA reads TGCAGCGTTGAAGTATCGGGGGGCGGAAACACCATATATTTT. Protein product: CSVEVSGGGNTIYF.

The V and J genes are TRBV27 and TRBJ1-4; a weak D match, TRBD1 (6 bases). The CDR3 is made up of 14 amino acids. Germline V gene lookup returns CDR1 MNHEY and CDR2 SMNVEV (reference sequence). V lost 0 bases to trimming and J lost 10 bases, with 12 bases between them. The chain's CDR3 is CASSLSGGVGKLFF. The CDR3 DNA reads TGTGCCAGCAGTTTATCAGGGGGGGTAGGAAAACTGTTTTTT.

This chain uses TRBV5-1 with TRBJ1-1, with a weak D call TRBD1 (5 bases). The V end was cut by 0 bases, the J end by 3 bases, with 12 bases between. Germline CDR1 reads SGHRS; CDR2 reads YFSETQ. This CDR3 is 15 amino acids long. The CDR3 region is CASSLGSRGDTEAFF. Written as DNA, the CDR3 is TGCGCCAGCAGCTTGGGGTCGCGGGGGGACACTGAAGCTTTCTTT.

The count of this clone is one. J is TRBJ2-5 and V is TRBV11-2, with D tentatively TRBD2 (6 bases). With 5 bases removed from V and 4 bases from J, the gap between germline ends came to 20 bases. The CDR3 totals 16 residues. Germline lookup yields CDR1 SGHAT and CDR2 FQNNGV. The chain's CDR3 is CASSETRGARSETQYF. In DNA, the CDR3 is TGTGCCAGCAGCGAGACTCGCGGGGCGCGGTCAGAGACCCAGTACTTC.

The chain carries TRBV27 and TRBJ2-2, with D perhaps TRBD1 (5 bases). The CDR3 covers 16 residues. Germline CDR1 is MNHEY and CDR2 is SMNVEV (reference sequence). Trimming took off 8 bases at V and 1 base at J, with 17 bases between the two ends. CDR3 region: CASRRGKLLNTGELFF. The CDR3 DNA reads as TGTGCCAGCCGTAGGGGAAAGCTCCTGAACACCGGGGAGCTGTTTTTT.